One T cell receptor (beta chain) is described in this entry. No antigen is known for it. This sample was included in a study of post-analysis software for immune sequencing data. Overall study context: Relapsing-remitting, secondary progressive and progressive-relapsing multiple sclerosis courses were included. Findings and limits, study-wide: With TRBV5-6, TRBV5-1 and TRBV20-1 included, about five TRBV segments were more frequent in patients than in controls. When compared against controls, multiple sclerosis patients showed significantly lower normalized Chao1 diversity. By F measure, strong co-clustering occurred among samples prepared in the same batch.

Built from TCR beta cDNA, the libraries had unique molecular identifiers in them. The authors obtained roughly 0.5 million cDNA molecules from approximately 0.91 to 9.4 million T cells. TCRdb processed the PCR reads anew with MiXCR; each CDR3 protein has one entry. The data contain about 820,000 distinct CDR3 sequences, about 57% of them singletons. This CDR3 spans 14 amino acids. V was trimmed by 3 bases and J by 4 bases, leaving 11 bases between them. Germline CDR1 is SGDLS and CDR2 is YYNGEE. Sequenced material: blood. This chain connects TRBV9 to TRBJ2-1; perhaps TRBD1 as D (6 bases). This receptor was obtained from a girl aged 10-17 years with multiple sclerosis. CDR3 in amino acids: CASSALTGYNEQFF. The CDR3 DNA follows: TGTGCCAGCAGCGCCCTAACAGGGTACAATGAGCAGTTCTTC. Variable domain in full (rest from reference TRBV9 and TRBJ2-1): DSGVTQTPKHLITATGQRVTLRCSPRSGDLSVYWYQQSLDQGLQFLIQYYNGEERAKGNILERFSAQQFPDLHSELNLSSLELGDSALYFCASSALTGYNEQFFGPGTRLTVL.